What follows is one T cell receptor (beta chain) and its context. Its antigen is not yet known. Per-base qualities were not stored, and no clone one base away is much larger. The junction shows trimming of 3 bases on V and 8 bases on J, and the gene matches do not reach 5 bases of it. There are 15 amino acids in the CDR3, from cysteine to phenylalanine inclusive. The CDR3 DNA has 45 bases and is translated from base 1. The germline V gene sets CDR1 to SNHLY and CDR2 to FYNNEI. The data stem from a study of shared clonotypes between healthy human individuals (TCRdb year 2020). Looking at the study overall: The cohort included a few men and a couple of women between 18 and 49 years of age. For each donor, CD4 naive and CD4 memory were each given three plates, CD8 naive was given two plates, and CD8 memory was given one plate. To estimate repertoire size and how much clonotype sharing occurs between individuals, the study deeply sequenced the blood TCR repertoires of several healthy adults. Different laboratories and diverse techniques were used to prepare libraries and sequence TCR repertoires, to increase sequencing depth and limit assay-specific biases. Per donor, leukapheresis produced somewhere between about 0.94 and 9.5 billion PBMCs. What the research found in general, with its limitations: Sampling was limited to blood, and TCR repertoires in tissue likely differ from TCR repertoires in blood. Incomplete sequencing was indicated by rarefaction of sorted-subset datasets, despite the large sequencing depth. Sharing across several donors was observed for about 5% of naive CD4, around 3.5% of naive CD8, 2% to 2.5% of memory CD4, and about 0.4% of memory CD8 clonotypes. Based on pairwise subsampling, the degree of clonotype sharing among donors was expected to be affected by sequencing depth. Because the study included only a small number of donors, the genetic and exposure-history diversity represented was limited. Compared with non-shared clonotypes, clonotypes shared by all four sorted-subset donors had higher generation probabilities. Larger estimated clonotype richness was generally found for naive subsets than for memory subsets.

Using the deep immunoSEQ assay, TCR CDR3 regions were amplified from genomic DNA by multiplex PCR. Extracted genomic DNA from each cell subset was spread evenly across all wells of several immunoSEQ 96-well plates, with each plate serving as a replicate. Each replicate PCR for sorted subsets received 200 ng genomic DNA, equal to roughly 33,000 T cell genomes. Purified libraries were measured with a Qubit 3.0 fluorometer, size-checked on a Bioanalyzer 2100, and measured again with the KAPA Library Quantification kit. A separate single-read 150-cycle Illumina NextSeq 550 flow cell was used to sequence each immunoSEQ 96-well plate. The paper's data handling went like this. The immunoSEQ output contained only junctional sequences without quality scores, so filtering could not match that applied to full-length reads. Sequences were annotated with PyIR, a Python wrapper for IgBLAST v1.9, and V/J genes and CDR3 were assigned using IMGT germline references. Reads were removed for weak V/J assignments (E-value above 1e-6), missing CDR3, stop codons, out-of-frame junctions, or ambiguous translated residues. V3J clonotypes were defined as sequences sharing an identical inferred V gene, J gene, and CDR3 amino acid sequence. To compute the percentage overlap between repertoires, the number of shared unique clonotypes was divided by the size of the smaller repertoire. Three approaches were used to assess repertoire richness: RTK rarefaction, the Chao1 estimator, and Recon v2.1 estimates of unobserved clonotypes. Generation probabilities for all TCRbeta clonotypes obtained by the gDNA method from a handful of donors were computed using OLGA. In its TCRdb copy, this immuneACCESS table keeps in-frame sequences only and misses some clones. Where compared with another copy, unresolved V genes explain less than half of these, and the others have no known cause. V and J calls and clone size are copied from that table; D and trimming were computed from the DNA. The sample records approximately 980,000 clones, more than 75% of which are singletons. The ten largest clonotypes hold around 1.4% of the sample.

The donors were healthy, HIV-negative adults who had no recently reported acute infections or vaccinations. Only Caucasian adults living in Nashville, Tennessee, USA were represented among the donors. CD4+ T cells were enriched through magnetic negative selection, after which naive cells were positively selected on CD45RA and the remaining negative fraction served as the memory subset. Blood was obtained by leukapheresis, after which PBMCs were separated by Ficoll-Histopaque density gradient centrifugation and cryopreserved in liquid nitrogen vapor phase. Analytical flow cytometry was used to check the purity and quantity of every magnetically sorted T cell population. Each sorted fraction had its genomic DNA isolated and then quantified by UV absorbance on a Nanodrop 2000c.

The sequence was collected from a man aged 18 to 29 in good health. The sequencing sample was made of memory CD4+ T cells sorted from blood. What the cell subset or site label conveys for this sample: CD45RA-negative fraction. This chain joins TRBV2 to TRBJ1-6; TRBD1 lines up with 9 middle nucleotides. CDR3 reads: CASSDSGQGYSPLHF. The sequenced DNA is TGTGCCAGCAGTGATTCGGGACAGGGATATTCACCCCTCCACTTT. The variable domain in full, with residues beyond the CDR3 obtained from the reference TRBV2 and TRBJ1-6 genes, is EPEVTQTPSHQVTQMGQEVILRCVPISNHLYFYWYRQILGQKVEFLVSFYNNEISEKSEIFDDQFSVERPDGSNFTLKIRSTKLEDSAMYFCASSDSGQGYSPLHFGNGTRLTVT.